This TCR beta chain was sequenced for a study of blood T cells in healthy people across ages. Next came a second PCR, run for roughly 6 to 11 cycles, which used a sample-barcoded 5' primer along with a J-beta primer mix. MiXCR, applied by TCRdb to the 5' RACE reads, yields one record per CDR3 protein. The profile covers about 1.8 million distinct CDR3 sequences, with around half appearing a single time and less than 2.5% taken by the ten largest. This clonotype was seen only a few times. Its specificity is not known. The ends were cut back, 6 bases at V and 6 bases at J, with 18 bases in the middle. Germline values: CDR1 SQVTM, CDR2 ANQGSEA. This CDR3 spans 13 amino acids. Study findings and constraints: Calculation of diversity from one million T cells yielded estimates considered to be underestimates. When set beside aged donors, long-lived donors presented more naive CD4+ cells and higher diversity. Older age went with lower TCR beta diversity per million T cells, in a roughly linear way.

The sequencing input was blood. The source of this sequence is a woman in her thirties or forties in good health. The rearrangement links TRBV29-1 to TRBJ2-7; D is uncertain. CDR3: CSVPTLPYGEQYF. DNA for the CDR3: TGCAGCGTACCGACCCTCCCCTACGGCGAGCAGTACTTC.